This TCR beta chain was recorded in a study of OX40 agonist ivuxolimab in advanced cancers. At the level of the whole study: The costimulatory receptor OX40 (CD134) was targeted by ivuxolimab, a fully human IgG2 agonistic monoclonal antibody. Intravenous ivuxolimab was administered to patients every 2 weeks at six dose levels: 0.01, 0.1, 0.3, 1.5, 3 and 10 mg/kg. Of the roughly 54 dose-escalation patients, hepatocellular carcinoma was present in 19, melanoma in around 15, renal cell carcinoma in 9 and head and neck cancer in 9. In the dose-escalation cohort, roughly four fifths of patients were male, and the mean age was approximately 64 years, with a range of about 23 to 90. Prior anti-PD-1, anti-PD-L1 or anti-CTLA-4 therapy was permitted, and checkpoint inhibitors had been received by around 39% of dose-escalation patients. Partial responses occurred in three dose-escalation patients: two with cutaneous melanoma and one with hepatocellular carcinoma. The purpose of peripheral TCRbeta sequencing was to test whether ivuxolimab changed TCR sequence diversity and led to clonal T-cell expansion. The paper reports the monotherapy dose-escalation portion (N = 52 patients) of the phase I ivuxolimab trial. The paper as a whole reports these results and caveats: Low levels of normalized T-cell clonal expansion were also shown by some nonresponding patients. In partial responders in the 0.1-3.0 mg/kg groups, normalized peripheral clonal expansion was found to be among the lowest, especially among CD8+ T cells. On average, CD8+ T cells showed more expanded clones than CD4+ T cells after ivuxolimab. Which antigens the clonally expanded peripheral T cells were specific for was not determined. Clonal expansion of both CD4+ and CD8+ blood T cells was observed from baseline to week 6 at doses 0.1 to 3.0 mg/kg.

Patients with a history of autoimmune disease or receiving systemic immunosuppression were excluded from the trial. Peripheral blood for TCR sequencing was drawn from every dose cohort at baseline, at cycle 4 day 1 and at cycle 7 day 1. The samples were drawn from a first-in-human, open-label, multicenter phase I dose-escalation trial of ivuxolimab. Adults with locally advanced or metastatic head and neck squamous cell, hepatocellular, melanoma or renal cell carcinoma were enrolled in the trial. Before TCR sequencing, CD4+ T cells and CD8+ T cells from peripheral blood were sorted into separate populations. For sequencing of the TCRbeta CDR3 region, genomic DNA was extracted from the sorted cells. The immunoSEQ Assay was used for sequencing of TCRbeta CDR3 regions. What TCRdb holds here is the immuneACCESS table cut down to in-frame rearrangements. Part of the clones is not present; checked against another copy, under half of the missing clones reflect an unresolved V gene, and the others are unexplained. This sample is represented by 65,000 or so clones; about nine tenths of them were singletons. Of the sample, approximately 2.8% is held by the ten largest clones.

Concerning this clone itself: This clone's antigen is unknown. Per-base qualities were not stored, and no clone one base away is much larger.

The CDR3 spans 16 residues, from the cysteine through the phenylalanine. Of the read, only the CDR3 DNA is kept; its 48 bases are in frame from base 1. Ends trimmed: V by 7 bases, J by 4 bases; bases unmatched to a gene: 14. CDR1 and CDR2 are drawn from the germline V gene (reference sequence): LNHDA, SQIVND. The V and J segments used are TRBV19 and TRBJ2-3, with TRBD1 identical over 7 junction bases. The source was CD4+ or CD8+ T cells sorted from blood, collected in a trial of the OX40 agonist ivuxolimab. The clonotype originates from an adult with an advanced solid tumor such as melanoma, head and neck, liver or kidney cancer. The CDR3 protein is CASTTTGSHLADTQYF. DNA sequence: TGTGCCAGTACCACGACAGGGTCCCACCTGGCAGATACGCAGTATTTT.